This T cell receptor (beta chain) originates from a study of blood T cell repertoires in COVID-19. Study background: Acute and convalescent COVID-19 specimens originated in the United States, Italy and Spain. PBMCs, B-cell-depleted T cells, or T cells provided the cDNA or gDNA that made up the material.

This clone was counted once. Germline values: CDR1 PRHDT, CDR2 FYEKMQ (reference sequence). The ends were cut back, 1 base at V and 9 bases at J, with 21 bases in the middle. The CDR3 covers 16 residues. Authors' methods: Researchers report that nucleated cell counts were estimated from reference gene primer amplification. TCRdb's table, derived via immunoSEQ multiplex PCR, lists solely in-frame clones and lacks some. V, J and clone size are taken as reported in that table, and D and trimming were inferred from the DNA itself. This sample yields fewer than 65,000 clones, of which around 80% are seen a single time; 25% belongs to the top ten.

The chain combines TRBV13 with TRBJ1-1; D call uncertain. This TCR derives from a man between 65 and 79 years old with acute or convalescent COVID-19. The sequenced material came from peripheral blood. The DNA for the CDR3 is TGTGCCAGCAGCTTAGAACCCCAACGAGGATCGGCGCAAGCTTTCTTT. Translation: CASSLEPQRGSAQAFF.